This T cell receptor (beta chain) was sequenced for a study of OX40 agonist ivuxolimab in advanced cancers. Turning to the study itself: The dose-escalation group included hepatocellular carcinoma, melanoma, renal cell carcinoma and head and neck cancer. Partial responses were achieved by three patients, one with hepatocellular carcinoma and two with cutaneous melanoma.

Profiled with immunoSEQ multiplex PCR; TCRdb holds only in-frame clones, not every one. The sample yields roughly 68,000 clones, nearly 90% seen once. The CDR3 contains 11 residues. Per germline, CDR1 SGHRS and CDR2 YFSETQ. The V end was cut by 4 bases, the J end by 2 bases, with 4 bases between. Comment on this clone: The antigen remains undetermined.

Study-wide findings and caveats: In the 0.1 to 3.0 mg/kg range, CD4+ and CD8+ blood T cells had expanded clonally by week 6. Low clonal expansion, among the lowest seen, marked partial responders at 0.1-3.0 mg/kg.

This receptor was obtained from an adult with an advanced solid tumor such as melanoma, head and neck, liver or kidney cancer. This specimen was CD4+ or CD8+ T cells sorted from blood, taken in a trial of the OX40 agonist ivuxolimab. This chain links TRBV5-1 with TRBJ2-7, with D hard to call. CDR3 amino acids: CASSRPYEQYF. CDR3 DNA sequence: TGCGCCAGCAGCAGACCCTACGAGCAGTACTTC.